In this sample, the clone carrying this T cell receptor beta chain turned up once. Its matching antigen is unknown. These data belong to a study of cytomegalovirus exposure and HLA in healthy donors. Regarding the study as a whole: As was reported, the HLA-A and HLA-B alleles of most subjects were accurately predicted from TCR beta sequences. Cytomegalovirus association was listed for under 200 TCR beta chains.

It was with 60 Vbeta and 13 Jbeta primers that the PCR ran. Libraries were prepared by immunoSEQ multiplex PCR; TCRdb keeps only in-frame clonotypes and omits some of them. Among some 160,000 clones, approximately 73% were seen once, and the ten largest hold 5% to 5.5%. This CDR3 comprises 15 residues. CDR1 and CDR2 (germline): SGHTA, FQGNSA. V gave up 1 base and J gave up 5 bases; unmatched junction bases: 7. The chain recombines TRBV7-2 with TRBJ1-2; 7 bases match TRBD1. The sequenced sample consisted of PBMCs. The origin of this receptor is a woman younger than 35 in good health and CMV-seropositive. For the CDR3, the DNA is TGTGCCAGCAGCTTAGTGCAGGGGGAGAGGTATGGCTACACCTTC. Translating gives CASSLVQGERYGYTF.